Sequencing of this T cell receptor (beta chain) was carried out in a study of blood T cell repertoires in COVID-19 (dated by TCRdb to the early 2020s). The study in broad terms: Collaborator samples came from the United States, Italy and Spain and covered acute and convalescent phases of COVID-19. A de-identified subject ID, COVID-19 status, age in years and sex were almost always included in the sample metadata. The dataset comprised deeply sampled blood TCRbeta repertoires from subjects exposed to, actively infected with, or recovered from COVID-19. Samples came from the ongoing ImmuneRACE study (first 160 participants) plus 1,254 subjects from 6 global collaborators. The prospective study material was composed of cDNA or gDNA derived from T cells, B-cell-depleted T cells, or PBMCs. A freely available public database, intended as a resource for researchers studying the immune response to SARS-CoV-2, is where the repertoires were released. HLA class I and class II types, where available, came from metadata supplied by the sample provider rather than from assay-based typing.

Whole blood was collected in K2EDTA tubes by collaborating institutions according to the institutions' own protocols. For TCRbeta analysis, collaborator samples were shipped as frozen whole blood, as isolated PBMCs, or as DNA extracted from either sample type. TCRbeta CDR3 regions were amplified from genomic DNA using the immunoSEQ Assay, a bias-controlled multiplex PCR. Processing in the source paper ran as follows. Within the assay, amplification of reference gene primers was used to estimate how many nucleated cells each sample contained. To quantify the absolute abundance of each unique TCRbeta CDR3 rearrangement, sequence reads were collapsed and filtered. Productive Simpson clonality was computed per sample as the square root of Simpson's diversity index over productive rearrangements. Not all clones reach the TCRdb copy of this immuneACCESS table, which keeps in-frame sequences only. Checked studies attribute under half of the gap to unresolved V genes and leave the rest unexplained. The D gene and trimming were derived from the DNA, and the V and J assignments and clone size from that table. A total of approximately 63,000 clones appear in this sample, 65% to 80% of them only once. In total, the top ten clones hold about 5.5% of the sample.

Comments on this clone: The antigen this receptor binds is unknown. There are no base qualities to consult, and no much larger clone falls within one base.

Trimming takes 3 bases from V and 5 bases from J, and the germline ends sit 16 bases apart. The CDR3 numbers 15 residues from cysteine through phenylalanine. CDR3 DNA only is kept here, 45 bases in frame from base 1. Looking up the germline V gene yields CDR1 KGHSH and CDR2 LQKENI. Here is what the overall study found, with its caveats: Clinical and demographic metadata were provided uncurated, with the amount varying by source and participant.

The V gene is TRBV18 and the J gene is TRBJ2-5; the D gene is perhaps TRBD1, on 6 matching bases. This TCR derives from a woman in her seventies with acute or convalescent COVID-19. The sequencing input was peripheral blood. The base sequence is TGTGCCAGCTCACCGCTACAGGGTGGATGGGAGACCCAGTACTTC. Its amino acids are CASSPLQGGWETQYF.